This is a list of T cell receptor beta chains from one sample in a study of blood T cell repertoires in COVID-19. Only in-frame clones appear in the TCRdb table, and some are missing; sequencing was by immunoSEQ multiplex PCR. The table shows under 45,000 clones, with more than 70% occurring only once. The sample consisted of peripheral blood. The receptors were gathered from a woman of 80 years or more with active or convalescent COVID-19. Each CDR3 is given with its conserved first and last residue. Fields, in order: clone size, V gene, J gene, D gene, CDR3 DNA, CDR3 protein. A D gene is named only where the DNA matches it firmly. The size entry is marked missing in some rows and otherwise reads once, few, many or a size class.

clone size: .; V gene: TRBV19; J gene: TRBJ2-7; D gene: TRBD2; CDR3 DNA: TGTGCCAGTAGTACGCTGGAAAGCGGGAAGGTTGAGCAGTACTTC; CDR3 protein: CASSTLESGKVEQYF
clone size: .; V gene: TRBV28; J gene: TRBJ1-1; D gene: .; CDR3 DNA: TGTGCCAGCAGTTTACAGAACACTGAAGCTTTCTTT; CDR3 protein: CASSLQNTEAFF
clone size: .; V gene: TRBV18; J gene: TRBJ1-6; D gene: TRBD1; CDR3 DNA: TGTGCCAGCTCACTGGGGACAGATAATAATTCACCCCTCCACTTT; CDR3 protein: CASSLGTDNNSPLHF
clone size: .; V gene: TRBV6-5; J gene: TRBJ2-2; D gene: .; CDR3 DNA: TGTGCCAGCAGTTACGGGCTAGCTTTGTTTTTT; CDR3 protein: CASSYGLALFF
clone size: .; V gene: TRBV7-2; J gene: TRBJ1-5; D gene: .; CDR3 DNA: TGTGCCAGCAGCTCACAGGGTGGGGGCAATCAGCCCCAGCATTTT; CDR3 protein: CASSSQGGGNQPQHF
clone size: few; V gene: TRBV6-1; J gene: TRBJ1-2; D gene: TRBD1; CDR3 DNA: TGTGCCAGCAGTGAAATTGACGGCAGGGGGTCTGGCTACACCTTC; CDR3 protein: CASSEIDGRGSGYTF
clone size: once; V gene: TRBV10-2; J gene: TRBJ1-1; D gene: .; CDR3 DNA: TGCGCCAGCAGTGTTTACCCGGGGGACACTGAAGCTTTCTTT; CDR3 protein: CASSVYPGDTEAFF
clone size: .; V gene: TRBV6-5; J gene: TRBJ1-1; D gene: .; CDR3 DNA: TGTGCCAGCAGGAAGTGGGCGAACACTGAAGCTTTCTTT; CDR3 protein: CASRKWANTEAFF
clone size: .; V gene: TRBV5-1; J gene: TRBJ2-6; D gene: TRBD1; CDR3 DNA: TGCGCCAGCAGCACGACAGGGACTGGGGCCAACGTCCTGACTTTC; CDR3 protein: CASSTTGTGANVLTF
clone size: few; V gene: TRBV5-1; J gene: TRBJ1-1; D gene: .; CDR3 DNA: TGCGCCAGCAGCTCGGGGAAGGTAGTTGGCACTGAAGCTTTCTTT; CDR3 protein: CASSSGKVVGTEAFF
clone size: .; V gene: TRBV7-6; J gene: TRBJ2-3; D gene: TRBD2; CDR3 DNA: TGTGCCAGCAGCTTAGGAGGTCTAGCGGGCCCCACAGATACGCAGTATTTT; CDR3 protein: CASSLGGLAGPTDTQYF
clone size: .; V gene: TRBV7-2; J gene: TRBJ2-1; D gene: .; CDR3 DNA: TGTGCCAGCAGCTCCTCAGGGGCCCCCTCCTACAATGAGCAGTTCTTC; CDR3 protein: CASSSSGAPSYNEQFF
clone size: .; V gene: TRBV2; J gene: TRBJ2-7; D gene: TRBD2; CDR3 DNA: TGTGCCAGCACATCGATAGCGGGAGCCGAGCAGTACTTC; CDR3 protein: CASTSIAGAEQYF
clone size: once; V gene: TRBV6-6; J gene: TRBJ2-3; D gene: TRBD2; CDR3 DNA: TGTGCCAGCAGTTACGAGGGTAGCGGGGGGAGAGATACGCAGTATTTT; CDR3 protein: CASSYEGSGGRDTQYF
clone size: .; V gene: TRBV5-8; J gene: TRBJ1-2; D gene: .; CDR3 DNA: TGTGCCAGCAGCTTGGTCTTTGGCACTAGAGGGGGTGGCTACACCTTC; CDR3 protein: CASSLVFGTRGGGYTF
clone size: .; V gene: TRBV27; J gene: TRBJ2-1; D gene: TRBD2; CDR3 DNA: TGTGCCAGCAGTTTTAGAGTCCTAGCGGGAGTTTTCAGCTCCTACAATGAGCAGTTCTTC; CDR3 protein: CASSFRVLAGVFSSYNEQFF
clone size: .; V gene: TRBV5-1; J gene: TRBJ2-1; D gene: TRBD2; CDR3 DNA: TGCGCCAGCAGCTTGGGGGACTATAGCTCCTACAATGAGCAGTTCTTC; CDR3 protein: CASSLGDYSSYNEQFF
clone size: .; V gene: TRBV9; J gene: TRBJ1-2; D gene: TRBD1; CDR3 DNA: TGTGCCAGCGGAGCCGGGACAGCCTATGGCTACACCTTC; CDR3 protein: CASGAGTAYGYTF
clone size: .; V gene: TRBV7-9; J gene: TRBJ2-3; D gene: .; CDR3 DNA: TGTGCCAGCAGCTCCGCAGGGGCAGGGCTCGGGACCACAGATACGCAGTATTTT; CDR3 protein: CASSSAGAGLGTTDTQYF
clone size: .; V gene: TRBV10-1; J gene: TRBJ1-5; D gene: .; CDR3 DNA: TGCGCCAGCAGGTGGAGGAGCAATCAGCCCCAGCATTTT; CDR3 protein: CASRWRSNQPQHF
clone size: .; V gene: TRBV9; J gene: TRBJ2-3; D gene: .; CDR3 DNA: TGTGCCAGCCCCGTTCGAGATACGCAGTATTTT; CDR3 protein: CASPVRDTQYF
clone size: .; V gene: TRBV7-3; J gene: TRBJ1-5; D gene: .; CDR3 DNA: TGTGCCAGCAGCTTAAGAGGGGGGGACGGGCAGCCCCAGCATTTT; CDR3 protein: CASSLRGGDGQPQHF
clone size: .; V gene: TRBV27; J gene: TRBJ1-4; D gene: TRBD1; CDR3 DNA: TGTGCCAGCAGTTTCTACAGGGGTGACGAAAAACTGTTTTTT; CDR3 protein: CASSFYRGDEKLFF
clone size: .; V gene: TRBV4-3; J gene: TRBJ1-1; D gene: TRBD1; CDR3 DNA: TGCGCCAGCAGCCGGCTTACAGGGGTTACAGAAGCTTTCTTT; CDR3 protein: CASSRLTGVTEAFF
clone size: .; V gene: TRBV7-9; J gene: TRBJ2-7; D gene: .; CDR3 DNA: TGTGCCAGCAGCTTAGCGGGAGCCTACGAGCAGTACTTC; CDR3 protein: CASSLAGAYEQYF
clone size: .; V gene: TRBV2; J gene: TRBJ2-7; D gene: .; CDR3 DNA: TGTGCCAGCAGTGGACTAGACGCGGCCTACGAGCAGTACTTC; CDR3 protein: CASSGLDAAYEQYF
clone size: once; V gene: TRBV28; J gene: TRBJ1-2; D gene: TRBD1; CDR3 DNA: TGTGCCAGCAGACAGGGGACACTCGGAGACACCTTC; CDR3 protein: CASRQGTLGDTF
clone size: .; V gene: TRBV18; J gene: TRBJ1-1; D gene: .; CDR3 DNA: TGTGCCAGCTCACCGGCTTTGAACACTGAAGCTTTCTTT; CDR3 protein: CASSPALNTEAFF
clone size: .; V gene: TRBV7-3; J gene: TRBJ1-1; D gene: .; CDR3 DNA: TGTGCCAGCAGCCAAAGCCAGGACACTGAAGCTTTCTTT; CDR3 protein: CASSQSQDTEAFF
clone size: .; V gene: TRBV27; J gene: TRBJ1-1; D gene: .; CDR3 DNA: TGTGCCAGCAGCAGGTGGGAGGTTCCCCACGAAGCTTTCTTT; CDR3 protein: CASSRWEVPHEAFF
clone size: .; V gene: TRBV6-5; J gene: TRBJ1-4; D gene: .; CDR3 DNA: TGTGCCAGCAGTAGGACAGTTAATGAAAAACTGTTTTTT; CDR3 protein: CASSRTVNEKLFF
clone size: .; V gene: TRBV5-1; J gene: TRBJ1-3; D gene: TRBD1; CDR3 DNA: TGCGCCAGCAGCTGGACAGGGGAAGGAAACACCATATATTTT; CDR3 protein: CASSWTGEGNTIYF
clone size: .; V gene: TRBV19; J gene: TRBJ1-1; D gene: TRBD1; CDR3 DNA: TGTGCCAGTAATAACAGGGGGGACACTGAAGCTTTCTTT; CDR3 protein: CASNNRGDTEAFF
clone size: .; V gene: TRBV28; J gene: TRBJ1-1; D gene: TRBD1; CDR3 DNA: TGTGCCAGCAGTTCCGGACAGGGAATGGGAGCTTTCTTT; CDR3 protein: CASSSGQGMGAFF
clone size: .; V gene: TRBV29-1; J gene: TRBJ1-5; D gene: .; CDR3 DNA: TGCAGCGTTGCCGTTTCAGGGGAGGGTGGCAATCAGCCCCAGCATTTT; CDR3 protein: CSVAVSGEGGNQPQHF
clone size: .; V gene: TRBV5-1; J gene: TRBJ1-1; D gene: TRBD1; CDR3 DNA: TGCGCCAGCAGCCTGGACAGGGGATTGAACACTGAAGCTTTCTTT; CDR3 protein: CASSLDRGLNTEAFF
clone size: .; V gene: TRBV7-2; J gene: TRBJ2-1; D gene: .; CDR3 DNA: TGTGCCAGCAGCTTATCGGGGGGCAGATACAATGAGCAGTTCTTC; CDR3 protein: CASSLSGGRYNEQFF
clone size: .; V gene: TRBV28; J gene: TRBJ1-2; D gene: TRBD1; CDR3 DNA: TGTGCCAGCAGTCAACAGGGGCCAACGGACTATGGCTACACCTTC; CDR3 protein: CASSQQGPTDYGYTF
clone size: .; V gene: TRBV28; J gene: TRBJ1-3; D gene: TRBD1; CDR3 DNA: TGTGCCAGCAGTTTACTGACAGGGGCTGGAAACACCATATATTTT; CDR3 protein: CASSLLTGAGNTIYF
clone size: .; V gene: TRBV16; J gene: TRBJ1-1; D gene: .; CDR3 DNA: TGTGCCAGCAGCCTCATGGCGTTTGCCATATCGGGGACTGAAGCTTTCTTT; CDR3 protein: CASSLMAFAISGTEAFF
clone size: .; V gene: TRBV28; J gene: TRBJ2-1; D gene: TRBD1; CDR3 DNA: TGTGCCAGCAGTTCCCGCCTAGGGACAGGGAGCAATGAGCAGTTCTTC; CDR3 protein: CASSSRLGTGSNEQFF